This is a list of T cell receptor beta chains from one sample in a study of OX40 agonist ivuxolimab in advanced cancers. TCRdb's copy holds only in-frame clones and misses some; the assay was immunoSEQ multiplex PCR. This table has some 55,000 clones, approximately 80% appearing once. The sample consisted of CD4+ or CD8+ T cells sorted from blood, taken in a trial of the OX40 agonist ivuxolimab. These receptors all stem from an adult with an advanced solid tumor such as melanoma, head and neck, liver or kidney cancer. The CDR3 runs from the conserved cysteine through the conserved F or W. Fields, in order: clone size, CDR3 length, D gene, J gene, V gene, CDR3 DNA, CDR3 protein. D genes are given only for firm matches. Size tells how often a clone was seen (once, few, many) or the class of an expanded clone, and some rows leave it out.

>-|16|-|TRBJ2-7|TRBV13
TGTGCCAGCAGCTTAGCACGGGGGCCCCTGGGTTACGAGCAGTACTTC
CASSLARGPLGYEQYF
>-|14|-|TRBJ2-6|TRBV30
TGTGCCTGGAGGGGGGCCGGGGGGGCCAACGTCCTGACTTTC
CAWRGAGGANVLTF
>-|14|-|TRBJ1-4|TRBV5-1
TGCGCCAGCAGCTTCTCCAGGGTAGATGAAAAACTGTTTTTT
CASSFSRVDEKLFF
>few|12|-|TRBJ2-3|TRBV4-1
TGCGCCAGCAGCCAAGCCCGATACGGGCAGTATTTT
CASSQARYGQYF
>-|16|-|TRBJ1-1|TRBV5-5
TGTGCCAGCAGCCACCCCCGGGGGGCGGGGAACACTGAAGCTTTCTTT
CASSHPRGAGNTEAFF
>few|15|TRBD2|TRBJ2-5|TRBV7-6
TGTGCCAGCAGCTTGACTAGCGGGGGGAGGGAGACCCAGTACTTC
CASSLTSGGRETQYF
>-|12|TRBD1|TRBJ1-1|TRBV28
TGTGCCAGCAGCGGGGACAGGCGAAAAGCTTTCTTT
CASSGDRRKAFF
>-|14|-|TRBJ1-1|TRBV7-2
TGTGCCAGCAGCTTATCCGGGAGGGGTACTGAAGCTTTCTTT
CASSLSGRGTEAFF
>few|14|TRBD1|TRBJ2-7|TRBV29-1
TGCAGCGTCTCCGGGACAGGGGTGGGCTACGAGCAGTACTTC
CSVSGTGVGYEQYF
>-|13|-|TRBJ2-5|TRBV6-6
TGTGCCAGCAGCCCCCCGGGGAAGGAGACCCAGTACTTC
CASSPPGKETQYF
>-|17|-|TRBJ2-6|TRBV10-2
TGCGCCAGCAGTGAGACAGCCCTCGGGCCGTCGGCCAACGTCCTGACTTTC
CASSETALGPSANVLTF
>-|14|-|TRBJ1-1|TRBV5-1
TGCGCCAGCAGCTTGGTACCAGGGGACACTGAAGCTTTCTTT
CASSLVPGDTEAFF
>-|15|-|TRBJ1-4|TRBV5-8
TGTGCCAGCAGCTCAAGCCGGATAACTAATGAAAAACTGTTTTTT
CASSSSRITNEKLFF
>-|16|-|TRBJ2-7|TRBV11-2
TGTGCCAGCAGCCTACAGGGGCTAGCGCCCACCTACGAGCAGTACTTC
CASSLQGLAPTYEQYF
>-|13|-|TRBJ1-6|TRBV12-5
TGTGCTAGTGGTTTGGGCCGAAATTCACCCCTCCACTTT
CASGLGRNSPLHF
>-|13|-|TRBJ2-7|TRBV7-2
TGTGCCAGCAGCTCGACAGGGAGGTACGAGCAGTACTTC
CASSSTGRYEQYF
>-|16|TRBD1|TRBJ1-3|TRBV11-1
TGTGCCAGCAGCCCTCGGGACAGCCGCTCGGGAAACACCATATATTTT
CASSPRDSRSGNTIYF
>-|13|-|TRBJ2-7|TRBV18
TGTGCCAGCTCACGGGTGGACCCCTACGAGCAGTACTTC
CASSRVDPYEQYF
>-|13|-|TRBJ2-7|TRBV6-6
TGTGCCAGCAGGACCGGGAGCAACTACGAGCAGTACTTC
CASRTGSNYEQYF
>-|11|-|TRBJ1-2|TRBV7-9
TGTGCCAGCACCGGGACGGATGGCTACACCTTC
CASTGTDGYTF
>-|15|TRBD1|TRBJ2-7|TRBV28
TGTGCCAGCAAAGGAACCGGGACAGGGACTTACGAGCAGTACTTC
CASKGTGTGTYEQYF
>once|16|TRBD2|TRBJ2-5|TRBV7-2
TGTGCCAGCAGCAAGGGACTAGCGGGGGGCCGGGAGACCCAGTACTTC
CASSKGLAGGRETQYF
>few|16|-|TRBJ1-4|TRBV4-3
TGCGCCAGCAGCCAAGATACGGCGGCAACTAATGAAAAACTGTTTTTT
CASSQDTAATNEKLFF